Following are 15 T cell receptor beta chains from one sample sequenced in a study of T cells in localized non-small cell lung cancer. Sequenced by immunoSEQ multiplex PCR; TCRdb stores in-frame clones only, minus some. Of 40,000 to 65,000 clones in the sample, 85% to 90% were seen once. The sequencing used PBMCs, collected before any cancer treatment. Receptors were obtained from a female donor with stage II lung adenocarcinoma.

The gene calls are TRBV7-3 and TRBJ1-3, with D tentatively TRBD1 (5 bases). The germline CDR1 and CDR2 sequences are SGHTA and FQGTGA. Trimming removed 2 bases from V and 4 bases from J, with 12 bases in between. The CDR3 runs 15 residues. The CDR3 DNA reads as TGTGCCAGCAGCTTATCCGCAGGGTCAGGAAACACCATATATTTT. Encoded protein: CASSLSAGSGNTIYF.

The rearrangement links TRBV9 to TRBJ2-7; D is ambiguous. The CDR3 totals 13 residues. The V end lost 0 bases, the J end lost 4 bases, and 8 bases lay between the germline ends. Germline CDR1 reads SGDLS; CDR2 reads YYNGEE. Written as DNA, the CDR3 is TGTGCCAGCAGCGTAGCGGCCGAATACGAGCAGTACTTC. This encodes CASSVAAEYEQYF.

The chain recombines TRBV7-2 with TRBJ2-7; the match to TRBD1 covers 7 bases. Per the germline V gene, CDR1 is SGHTA and CDR2 is FQGNSA. With V trimmed by 5 bases and J by 7 bases, 8 bases remained unmatched. This CDR3 region has 13 residues. The CDR3 nucleotides read TGTGCCAGCAGCACTCAGACAGGGAAGGAGCAGTACTTC. Protein product: CASSTQTGKEQYF.

Notes on this clone: One end of the junction is discordant with germline, which a read error may explain. The V and J genes are TRBV27 and TRBJ2-7, with 14 bases that match TRBD2. CDR1 and CDR2 from the germline V gene are MNHEY and SMNVEV (reference sequence). The length of the CDR3 is 15 residues. CDR3 in amino acids: CASRPGTSGGYEQHF. The CDR3 DNA follows: TGTGCCAGCAGACCAGGGACTAGCGGGGGCTACGAGCAGCACTTC.

This rearrangement joins TRBV7-6 to TRBJ1-1; D remains ambiguous. Germline V gene lookup returns CDR1 SGHVS and CDR2 FNYEAQ. Trimming cost V 4 bases and J 3 bases, with 15 bases left between them. This CDR3 is built from 15 residues. The CDR3: CASSSNTRGDTEAFF. In DNA form, the CDR3 reads TGTGCCAGCAGCTCTAACACACGCGGCGACACTGAAGCTTTCTTT.

This sequence joins TRBV7-9 and TRBJ1-2, with no clear D. CDR3 size: 11 residues. The germline V gene encodes CDR1 SEHNR and CDR2 FQNEAQ (reference sequence). V shed 7 bases and J shed 6 bases, with 9 bases lying between them. CDR3 protein: CASTNENGYTF. The DNA of the CDR3 is TGTGCCAGCACCAATGAGAATGGCTACACCTTC.

The chain is built from TRBV10-2 and TRBJ1-6, with D maybe TRBD1 (5 bases). V gave up 7 bases and J gave up 0 bases, with 19 bases separating them. The CDR3 length is 18 residues. The germline V gene encodes CDR1 WSHSY and CDR2 SAAADI. This chain's CDR3 is CASKGTSGGSSYNSPLHF. The CDR3 coding sequence is TGCGCCAGCAAGGGGACTTCGGGGGGGAGCTCCTATAATTCACCCCTCCACTTT.

This chain joins TRBV27 and TRBJ2-7, with unresolved D. Germline V CDR1 and CDR2: MNHEY, SMNVEV (reference sequence). V was cut by 1 base and J by 6 bases, with 4 bases left in between. The CDR3 is made up of 11 amino acids. CDR3 coding DNA: TGTGCCAGCAGTTTATACGGCGAGCAGTACTTC. It encodes CASSLYGEQYF.

This chain uses TRBV9 with TRBJ2-2; a possible D gene is TRBD1 (7 bases). CDR3 size: 16 residues. V dropped 0 bases and J dropped 1 base, with 10 bases sitting between them. Germline CDR1 is SGDLS and CDR2 is YYNGEE. The CDR3 nucleotides are TGTGCCAGCAGCGTAGTCCAGGGGGGGAACACCGGGGAGCTGTTTTTT. It codes for CASSVVQGGNTGELFF.

The V and J genes are TRBV5-1 and TRBJ1-1; 9 bases line up with TRBD1. This CDR3 spans 16 amino acids. Unmatched junction bases numbered 12, after V lost 5 bases and J lost 4 bases. Germline values: CDR1 SGHRS, CDR2 YFSETQ. In DNA form, the CDR3 reads TGCGCCAGCAGACCTGGCCTGGGACAGGGAGGCACTGAAGCTTTCTTT. This codes for CASRPGLGQGGTEAFF.

The V call is TRBV7-2, the J call TRBJ1-2, with 7 bases fitting TRBD1. J was trimmed by 5 bases and V by 5 bases; bases with no gene match: 17. The germline V gene has CDR1 SGHTA and CDR2 FQGNSA. The CDR3 runs 17 residues. The CDR3 sequence: CASSIKKRTRGQYGYTF. The CDR3 DNA reads TGTGCCAGCAGCATTAAAAAGCGCACAAGGGGGCAATATGGCTACACCTTC.

This rearrangement joins TRBV28 to TRBJ2-5; TRBD2 agrees at 10 bases. CDR3 length: 14 amino acids. Germline values: CDR1 MDHEN, CDR2 SYDVKM. The trim removed 4 bases at V and 13 bases at J, leaving 12 bases unmatched. The CDR3 here is CASSSNAGTSAPYF. Written as DNA, the CDR3 is TGTGCCAGCAGTTCGAACGCCGGGACTAGCGCCCCGTACTTC.

The rearrangement uses TRBV19 and TRBJ1-5; the D gene is possibly TRBD1 (6 bases). The germline V gene encodes CDR1 LNHDA and CDR2 SQIVND (reference sequence). Trimming left V 5 bases short and J 6 bases short, with 8 bases between. This CDR3 region has 12 residues. CDR3 loop: CASSRGAQPQHF. CDR3 DNA sequence: TGTGCCAGTAGTCGGGGGGCTCAGCCCCAGCATTTT.

This clone is a singleton in its sample. The chain joins TRBV27 to TRBJ1-2, with D possibly TRBD1 on 5 matching bases. Per the germline V gene, CDR1 is MNHEY and CDR2 is SMNVEV (reference sequence). Deletions cut 0 bases from V and 8 bases from J, with 19 bases between. The CDR3 is 16 amino acids. Written as DNA, the CDR3 is TGTGCCAGCAGTTTATCAGGTCGTGGGGGAATAGGAGGCTACACCTTC. It specifies CASSLSGRGGIGGYTF.

This sequence joins TRBV4-2 and TRBJ1-2, with D tentatively TRBD1 (6 bases). V dropped 0 bases and J dropped 3 bases, with 11 bases sitting between them. This CDR3 has 15 amino acids. CDR1 and CDR2 from the germline V gene are LGHNA and YNFKEQ. CDR3 protein: CASSQDHAGDYGYTF. Written as DNA, the CDR3 is TGTGCCAGCAGCCAAGATCATGCAGGGGACTATGGCTACACCTTC.